Listed below are T cell receptor beta chains from one sample, sequenced in a study of cytotoxic CD8 clonotypes in ibrutinib-treated CLL. The method was immunoSEQ multiplex PCR; TCRdb's version includes in-frame clones alone and lacks a portion of them. The sample includes approximately 340,000 clones, over 60% of them seen just once. The sample consisted of PBMCs, taken after 36 months of ibrutinib treatment. The receptor set was obtained from a human donor with chronic lymphocytic leukemia. Each CDR3 is given with its conserved first and last residue. D genes are given only for firm matches. For some rows the clone size is stated as once, few or many, or as a class when expanded; others skip it.

D: -; V: TRBV15; size: -; J: TRBJ1-6; CDR3: CATSRDPKGESPLHF; DNA: TGTGCCACCAGCAGAGACCCTAAGGGGGAATCACCCCTCCACTTT
D: -; V: TRBV27; size: once; J: TRBJ2-7; CDR3: CASSLSAAGAYEQYF; DNA: TGTGCCAGCAGTTTATCGGCGGCAGGGGCCTACGAGCAGTACTTC
D: -; V: TRBV28; size: few; J: TRBJ1-1; CDR3: CASSYQPTGPEAFF; DNA: TGTGCCAGCAGTTACCAGCCGACGGGCCCTGAAGCTTTCTTT
D: TRBD2; V: TRBV28; size: -; J: TRBJ2-2; CDR3: CASTPTSGIANTGELFF; DNA: TGTGCCAGCACCCCGACTAGCGGGATCGCGAACACCGGGGAGCTGTTTTTT
D: -; V: TRBV6-1; size: -; J: TRBJ1-4; CDR3: CASSEAKSALVGPQNEKLFF; DNA: TGTGCCAGCAGTGAAGCGAAATCGGCTTTAGTGGGACCGCAGAATGAAAAACTGTTTTTT
D: -; V: TRBV6-5; size: few; J: TRBJ1-2; CDR3: CASSYTGHDGYTF; DNA: TGTGCCAGCAGTTACACTGGACATGATGGCTACACCTTC
D: -; V: TRBV5-1; size: -; J: TRBJ2-5; CDR3: CASSLQGGNSQETQYF; DNA: TGCGCCAGCAGCTTACAGGGGGGGAACTCTCAAGAGACCCAGTACTTC
D: -; V: TRBV5-1; size: -; J: TRBJ2-3; CDR3: CASSFRVPEDTQYF; DNA: TGCGCCAGCAGCTTCCGGGTCCCGGAGGATACGCAGTATTTT
D: -; V: TRBV11-3; size: few; J: TRBJ2-7; CDR3: CASRQDGRSEQYF; DNA: TGTGCCAGCCGCCAGGACGGTCGTAGCGAGCAGTACTTC
D: TRBD1; V: TRBV6-4; size: -; J: TRBJ1-4; CDR3: CASSDSKGATLNEKLFF; DNA: TGTGCCAGCAGTGACTCGAAGGGGGCCACTCTTAATGAAAAACTGTTTTTT
D: TRBD2; V: TRBV27; size: once; J: TRBJ2-1; CDR3: CASSLFLAGGLNEQFF; DNA: TGTGCCAGCAGTTTATTCCTAGCGGGGGGTCTCAATGAGCAGTTCTTC
D: -; V: TRBV28; size: -; J: TRBJ1-2; CDR3: CASSLGTGGSANYGYTF; DNA: TGTGCCAGCAGTTTGGGTACTGGGGGGTCGGCTAACTATGGCTACACCTTC
D: -; V: TRBV7-8; size: -; J: TRBJ1-6; CDR3: CASSLNLGGWDSPLHF; DNA: TGTGCCAGCAGCCTTAACCTCGGGGGCTGGGATTCACCCCTCCACTTT
D: -; V: TRBV5-1; size: -; J: TRBJ1-2; CDR3: CASTDKGSGAYGYTF; DNA: TGCGCCAGCACCGACAAAGGCTCCGGAGCCTATGGCTACACCTTC
D: TRBD1; V: TRBV11-3; size: once; J: TRBJ2-1; CDR3: CASSRTGVFLSHNEQFF; DNA: TGTGCCAGCAGCCGGACAGGGGTGTTTTTGTCCCACAATGAGCAGTTCTTC
D: -; V: TRBV2; size: few; J: TRBJ1-2; CDR3: CASKGRPYGYTF; DNA: TGTGCCAGCAAAGGGAGGCCCTATGGCTACACCTTC
D: TRBD2; V: TRBV5-1; size: -; J: TRBJ2-3; CDR3: CASSSSSGGSTDTQYF; DNA: TGCGCCAGCAGCTCTTCTAGCGGGGGGAGCACAGATACGCAGTATTTT
D: -; V: TRBV7-2; size: -; J: TRBJ2-7; CDR3: CASSPGGTSYEQYF; DNA: TGTGCCAGCAGCCCCGGCGGTACCTCCTACGAGCAGTACTTC
D: -; V: TRBV9; size: -; J: TRBJ2-1; CDR3: CASSVAVHNEQFF; DNA: TGTGCCAGCAGCGTAGCGGTCCACAATGAGCAGTTCTTC
D: -; V: TRBV29-1; size: few; J: TRBJ2-7; CDR3: CSVVGTGSFYEQYF; DNA: TGCAGCGTCGTGGGTACAGGATCGTTCTACGAGCAGTACTTC
D: TRBD1; V: TRBV2; size: few; J: TRBJ1-6; CDR3: CASHRDSNNSPLHF; DNA: TGTGCCAGCCACCGGGACAGTAATAATTCACCCCTCCACTTT
D: -; V: TRBV10-3; size: -; J: TRBJ2-7; CDR3: CAIRPSGSSSYEQYF; DNA: TGTGCCATCCGCCCAAGCGGGTCCAGCTCCTACGAGCAGTACTTC
D: -; V: TRBV14; size: -; J: TRBJ2-7; CDR3: CASSQDFAGPREQYF; DNA: TGTGCCAGCAGCCAAGATTTTGCGGGGCCTCGGGAGCAGTACTTC
D: TRBD1; V: TRBV5-4; size: -; J: TRBJ2-7; CDR3: CASSQDRQGYEQYF; DNA: TGCGCCAGCAGCCAAGACCGACAGGGGTACGAGCAGTACTTC
D: TRBD2; V: TRBV27; size: -; J: TRBJ2-7; CDR3: CASRAGVVNEQYF; DNA: TGTGCCAGCAGGGCGGGAGTTGTGAACGAGCAGTACTTC
D: -; V: TRBV28; size: -; J: TRBJ2-7; CDR3: CASLNGDLSYEQYF; DNA: TGTGCCAGTCTCAACGGGGATCTCAGCTACGAGCAGTACTTC
D: TRBD1; V: TRBV23-1; size: few; J: TRBJ2-6; CDR3: CASVLGGISGANVLTF; DNA: TGCGCCAGCGTCTTAGGGGGCATATCTGGGGCCAACGTCCTGACTTTC
D: -; V: TRBV9; size: -; J: TRBJ2-2; CDR3: CASSETGYTGELFF; DNA: TGTGCCAGCAGCGAAACGGGGTACACCGGGGAGCTGTTTTTT
D: -; V: TRBV4-1; size: -; J: TRBJ2-3; CDR3: CASSQGQGRFVDTQYF; DNA: TGCGCCAGCAGCCAAGGTCAGGGAAGATTTGTAGATACGCAGTATTTT
D: -; V: TRBV7-3; size: -; J: TRBJ2-5; CDR3: CASSLTGAVEETQYF; DNA: TGTGCCAGCAGCTTAACGGGCGCAGTTGAAGAGACCCAGTACTTC
D: -; V: TRBV9; size: -; J: TRBJ2-3; CDR3: CASSVSRLADTQYF; DNA: TGTGCCAGCAGCGTATCTAGACTGGCTGATACGCAGTATTTT
D: -; V: TRBV19; size: -; J: TRBJ2-3; CDR3: CASSYSAADTQYF; DNA: TGTGCCAGTAGTTACTCGGCGGCAGATACGCAGTATTTT
D: -; V: TRBV6-5; size: few; J: TRBJ1-6; CDR3: CASRDRRNSPLHF; DNA: TGTGCCAGCAGGGACAGACGGAATTCACCCCTCCACTTT
D: -; V: TRBV5-6; size: -; J: TRBJ1-2; CDR3: CASSYRGRYGYTF; DNA: TGTGCCAGCAGCTATCGGGGCCGCTATGGCTACACCTTC
D: -; V: TRBV5-1; size: few; J: TRBJ2-7; CDR3: CASSPDRDYEQYF; DNA: TGCGCCAGCAGTCCGGACAGAGACTACGAGCAGTACTTC
D: TRBD2; V: TRBV27; size: -; J: TRBJ2-3; CDR3: CASSPSGRGSDTQYF; DNA: TGTGCCAGCAGTCCGAGCGGGAGGGGCTCAGATACGCAGTATTTT
D: -; V: TRBV4-3; size: -; J: TRBJ2-7; CDR3: CASSPSRAGTYEQYF; DNA: TGCGCCAGCAGCCCCTCCAGGGCGGGTACCTACGAGCAGTACTTC
D: -; V: TRBV4-1; size: -; J: TRBJ2-3; CDR3: CASSQDRSGNPVTDTQYF; DNA: TGCGCCAGCAGCCAAGATCGTTCAGGGAATCCAGTCACAGATACGCAGTATTTT
D: TRBD1; V: TRBV18; size: -; J: TRBJ1-6; CDR3: CASSPYRGVDSPLHF; DNA: TGTGCCAGCTCACCCTACAGGGGGGTGGATTCACCCCTCCACTTT
D: TRBD1; V: TRBV25-1; size: once; J: TRBJ1-1; CDR3: CASSRDRGYTEAFF; DNA: TGTGCCAGCAGTAGGGACAGGGGCTACACTGAAGCTTTCTTT
D: -; V: TRBV10-2; size: -; J: TRBJ2-6; CDR3: CANSHRVGANVLTF; DNA: TGCGCCAACAGCCACAGGGTCGGGGCCAACGTCCTGACTTTC
D: -; V: TRBV4-2; size: few; J: TRBJ2-2; CDR3: CASSQDPHSPSNTGELFF; DNA: TGTGCCAGCAGCCAAGATCCTCACAGTCCGTCGAACACCGGGGAGCTGTTTTTT
D: -; V: TRBV15; size: -; J: TRBJ1-1; CDR3: CATGEGDAEAFF; DNA: TGTGCCACCGGGGAGGGGGACGCTGAAGCTTTCTTT